Below, one TCR beta chain is given with its context. Its antigen is as yet unknown. The CDR3 is 15 residues long. With 8 bases removed from V and 1 base from J, the gap between germline ends came to 18 bases. Per germline, CDR1 MNHEY and CDR2 SVGAGI. The sample is drawn from a study of T cell responses to AZD1222 COVID-19 vaccine. Study results and limitations: Repertoires in all cases were sampled only once the peak T cell response had passed. The sample set comprised mostly white British donors with more females, and clonal diversity was possibly underestimated. Increased Spike-specific TCR breadth and depth were observed after two AZD1222 doses. Baseline antibody screening turned up just six seropositive AZD1222 recipients.

Repertoires were generated with immunoSEQ multiplex PCR, while TCRdb's copy carries only in-frame clones and drops some. The sample lists more than 80,000 clones; 85% to 90% were seen once. The V gene is TRBV6-5, the J gene TRBJ2-7; D may be TRBD2 (6 bases). The clonotype comes from an adult in good health. This material consisted of peripheral blood, taken on day 0 of MenACWY control vaccination. DNA of the CDR3: TGTGCCAGCCCTAAGGAGGGGAAGGGGTCCTACGAGCAGTACTTC. Protein sequence: CASPKEGKGSYEQYF.